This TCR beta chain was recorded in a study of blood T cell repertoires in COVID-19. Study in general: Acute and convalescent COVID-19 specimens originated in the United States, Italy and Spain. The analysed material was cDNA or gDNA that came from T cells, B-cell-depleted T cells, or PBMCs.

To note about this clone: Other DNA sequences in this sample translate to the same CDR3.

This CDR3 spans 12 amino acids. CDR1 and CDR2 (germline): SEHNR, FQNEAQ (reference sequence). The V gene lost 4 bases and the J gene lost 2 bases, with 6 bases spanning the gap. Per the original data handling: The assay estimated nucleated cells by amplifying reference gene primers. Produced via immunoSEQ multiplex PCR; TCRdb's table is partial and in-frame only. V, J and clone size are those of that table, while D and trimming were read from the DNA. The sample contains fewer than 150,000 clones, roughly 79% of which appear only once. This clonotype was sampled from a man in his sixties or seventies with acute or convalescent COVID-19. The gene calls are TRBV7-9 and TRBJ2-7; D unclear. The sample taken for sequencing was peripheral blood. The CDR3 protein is CASSSGPYEQYF. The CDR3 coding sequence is TGTGCCAGCAGCTCCGGTCCCTACGAGCAGTACTTC.